The 17 T cell receptor beta chains given below trace back to one sample, sequenced in a study of glioma-infiltrating T cells after dendritic cell vaccination. TCRdb's copy holds only in-frame clones and misses some; the assay was immunoSEQ multiplex PCR. The data show over 80,000 clones, roughly 77% seen once. Time point specified: after dendritic cell vaccination, including at tumor progression/relapse. Specimen: blood, collected after dendritic cell vaccination. These receptor sequences come from a human donor with glioblastoma.

This chain links TRBV18 with TRBJ2-5; the D gene is possibly TRBD1 (5 bases). With 3 bases removed from V and 2 bases from J, the gap between germline ends came to 13 bases. CDR1 KGHSH and CDR2 LQKENI come from the germline V gene. CDR3 length: 15 residues. The CDR3 nucleotides read TGTGCCAGCTCACCTCGACAGACATCACAAGAGACCCAGTACTTC. Protein product: CASSPRQTSQETQYF. The whole variable domain, filled in from reference TRBV18 and TRBJ2-5, reads NAGVMQNPRHLVRRRGQEARLRCSPMKGHSHVYWYRQLPEEGLKFMVYLQKENIIDESGMPKERFSAEFPKEGPSILRIQQVVRGDSAAYFCASSPRQTSQETQYFGPGTRLLVL.

The gene calls are TRBV29-1 and TRBJ2-1; no clear D. Per germline, CDR1 SQVTM and CDR2 ANQGSEA. V was pared by 5 bases and J by 7 bases, with 9 bases between. This CDR3 spans 11 amino acids. The CDR3 is CSVITANEQFF. The CDR3 DNA follows: TGCAGCGTTATAACAGCAAATGAGCAGTTCTTC.

V is TRBV5-1 and J is TRBJ1-4; maybe TRBD1 (5 bases). The germline V gene has CDR1 SGHRS and CDR2 YFSETQ. V was shortened by 0 bases and J by 10 bases, with 13 bases between the two germline ends. The CDR3 consists of 14 residues. In DNA, the CDR3 is TGCGCCAGCAGCTTGGAGGGCAGTACAGGAAAACTGTTTTTT. It translates to CASSLEGSTGKLFF.

V usage is TRBV5-1 and J usage is TRBJ1-2; no reliable D call. Trimming left V 2 bases short and J 3 bases short, with 8 bases between. Germline values: CDR1 SGHRS, CDR2 YFSETQ. This CDR3 comprises 13 residues. For the CDR3, the DNA is TGCGCCAGCAGCTTTGGGGAGGACTATGGCTACACCTTC. Encoded protein: CASSFGEDYGYTF.

This clone appeared once. The rearrangement joins TRBV6-1 to TRBJ1-3; weak D call: TRBD1 (6 bases). CDR3 length equals 13 residues. The V and J ends lost 4 bases and 4 bases respectively, with 8 bases between them. Per the germline V gene, CDR1 is MNHNS and CDR2 is SASEGT. The chain's CDR3 is CASSGTEGNTIYF. The CDR3 nucleotides are TGTGCCAGCAGTGGGACAGAAGGAAACACCATATATTTT.

The genes are TRBV11-2 and TRBJ2-7; D possibly corresponds to TRBD2 (6 bases). Trimming took 2 bases from V and 2 from J, leaving 7 bases between them. The CDR3 contains 13 residues. Germline CDR1 and CDR2: SGHAT and FQNNGV. The CDR3 sequence: CASSLTGAYEQYV. The CDR3 DNA reads as TGTGCCAGCAGCTTAACGGGAGCCTACGAGCAGTACGTC.

By its share, this clone is medium-sized. The chain uses TRBV19 and TRBJ1-4; 8 positions match TRBD1. J was trimmed by 6 bases and V by 6 bases; bases with no gene match: 6. CDR1 is LNHDA and CDR2 is SQIVND in the germline V gene (reference sequence). This CDR3 has 14 residues. CDR3 sequence reads: CASRATGDDEKLFF. CDR3 nucleotides: TGTGCCAGTAGGGCGACAGGGGATGATGAAAAACTGTTTTTT.

The chain combines TRBV7-8 with TRBJ2-3; D gene unclear. Germline V gene data show CDR1 as SGHVS and CDR2 as FQNEAQ. CDR3 size: 12 residues. V lost 5 bases and J lost 6, with 9 bases in between. DNA of the CDR3: TGTGCCAGCAGCCTGACTGTGGATACGCAGTATTTT. It codes for CASSLTVDTQYF.

This chain joins TRBV4-2 and TRBJ1-3; no clear D gene. V dropped 0 bases and J dropped 8 bases, with 8 bases sitting between them. This CDR3 has 13 residues. Germline V gene sequence: CDR1 LGHNA, CDR2 YNFKEQ. The CDR3 DNA sequence: TGTGCCAGCAGCCAAGATCGGTTAGACACCATATATTTT. Its protein is CASSQDRLDTIYF.

The V and J genes are TRBV5-4 and TRBJ2-3; 11 nucleotides match TRBD2. The CDR3 sequence is 16 residues long. The germline V gene has CDR1 SGHNT and CDR2 YYREEE (reference sequence). The V and J ends lost 5 bases and 1 base, in that order; junction bases with no gene match: 6. The CDR3 region is CASSPPSGGRTDTQYF. The CDR3, as DNA: TGTGCCAGCAGTCCACCTAGCGGGGGGCGCACAGATACGCAGTATTTT.

This clone turned up a few times. The gene calls are TRBV5-6 and TRBJ2-1; 10 bases are a match to TRBD1. After removal of 4 bases from V and 8 bases from J, the junction contained 9 bases not matched to a gene. The germline V gene has CDR1 SGHDT and CDR2 YYEEEE. This CDR3 spans 15 amino acids. The CDR3 DNA reads TGTGCCAGCAGCGAGACAGGGGGCCTGCCGTATGAGCAGTTCTTC. It specifies CASSETGGLPYEQFF.

The J gene is TRBJ2-7, the V gene TRBV7-9; tentatively, D is TRBD1 (5 bases). With 2 bases removed from V and 3 bases from J, the gap between germline ends came to 11 bases. This CDR3 is 14 amino acids long. Germline V gene sequence: CDR1 SEHNR, CDR2 FQNEAQ (reference sequence). CDR3 residues: CASSLRGKNYEQYF. The DNA of the CDR3 is TGTGCCAGCAGCTTAAGGGGAAAGAACTACGAGCAGTACTTC.

The chain combines TRBV4-2 with TRBJ2-3; 9 bases agree with TRBD2. V gave up 3 bases and J gave up 4 bases; unmatched junction bases: 5. CDR1 and CDR2 (germline): LGHNA, YNFKEQ. This CDR3 comprises 15 residues. CDR3 in DNA: TGTGCCAGCAGCCAGGGCGGGGGGGCGGCAGATACGCAGTATTTT. Protein product: CASSQGGGAADTQYF.

J is TRBJ2-3 and V is TRBV6-1; D call uncertain. V was pared by 5 bases and J by 4 bases, with 13 bases between. Germline CDR1 MNHNS, CDR2 SASEGT. This CDR3 comprises 14 residues. The CDR3 loop reads CASSNPNGSDTQYF. The CDR3 DNA reads TGTGCCAGCAGTAATCCTAATGGTTCAGATACGCAGTATTTT.

The genes are TRBV30 and TRBJ2-5, with D perhaps TRBD2 (5 bases). The CDR3 has 15 residues. V was clipped by 0 bases and J by 6 bases, with 17 bases between them. The germline V gene encodes CDR1 GTSNPN and CDR2 SVGIG (reference sequence). The CDR3 DNA is TGTGCCTGGAGTGTACGGGGAAGTCTCGGGAAGACCCAGTACTTC. It encodes CAWSVRGSLGKTQYF.

The chain employs TRBV7-6 and TRBJ1-3; D not resolved. The germline V gene encodes CDR1 SGHVS and CDR2 FNYEAQ. The CDR3 extends over 15 amino acids. V was shortened by 4 bases and J by 3 bases, with 13 bases between the two germline ends. The CDR3 loop reads CASSWGAGLGNTIYF. The CDR3, as DNA: TGTGCCAGCAGCTGGGGAGCGGGTCTTGGAAACACCATATATTTT.

The rearrangement joins TRBV2 to TRBJ1-1, with D perhaps matching TRBD1 (5 bases). Trimming cost V 1 base and J 1 base, with 13 bases left between them. The CDR3 contains 16 residues. The germline V gene has CDR1 SNHLY and CDR2 FYNNEI. The CDR3 loop reads CASSEGGGGWNTEAFF. The CDR3 DNA is TGTGCCAGCAGTGAAGGGGGCGGGGGATGGAACACTGAAGCTTTCTTT.